The rows below give T cell receptor beta chains drawn from one sample of a study of cytomegalovirus exposure and HLA in healthy donors. Repertoires were generated with immunoSEQ multiplex PCR, while TCRdb's copy carries only in-frame clones and drops some. The data hold some 140,000 clones, with 73% observed a single time. The sequencing input was PBMCs. Receptors were obtained from a woman aged 40 to 49 in good health and CMV-seronegative. Each CDR3 is given with its conserved first and last residue. D genes are given only for firm matches. Size is omitted from some rows. Given values are once, few, many or a class for expanded clones.

cdr3_aa: CASGEGLAGSSSYNEQFF
cdr3_nt: TGTGCCAGCGGGGAAGGGCTAGCGGGGTCGAGCTCCTACAATGAGCAGTTCTTC
j_call: TRBJ2-1
clone_size: -
v_call: TRBV2
d_call: TRBD2

cdr3_aa: CASSLGAGTGRNEQFF
cdr3_nt: TGTGCCAGCAGCTTAGGGGCCGGGACAGGGAGGAATGAGCAGTTCTTC
j_call: TRBJ2-1
clone_size: -
v_call: TRBV7-3
d_call: TRBD1

cdr3_aa: CASSLTSGGARLGHEQFF
cdr3_nt: TGTGCCAGCAGTTTAACTAGCGGGGGGGCAAGGCTTGGCCATGAGCAGTTCTTC
j_call: TRBJ2-1
clone_size: -
v_call: TRBV28
d_call: TRBD2

cdr3_aa: CASSSRVGRETQYF
cdr3_nt: TGTGCCAGCAGCTCTCGGGTGGGGCGAGAGACCCAGTACTTC
j_call: TRBJ2-5
clone_size: -
v_call: TRBV7-8
d_call: -

cdr3_aa: CASSLAATQGRGFPIYF
cdr3_nt: TGTGCCAGCAGCTTGGCAGCAACCCAGGGGAGGGGCTTCCCCATATATTTT
j_call: TRBJ1-3
clone_size: -
v_call: TRBV11-2
d_call: -

cdr3_aa: CASSLLEAGYYGYTF
cdr3_nt: TGTGCCAGCAGCCTCCTCGAGGCAGGGTACTATGGCTACACCTTC
j_call: TRBJ1-2
clone_size: -
v_call: TRBV7-2
d_call: -

cdr3_aa: CASSQGQVDNSPLHF
cdr3_nt: TGCGCCAGCAGCCAAGGACAGGTCGATAATTCACCCCTCCACTTT
j_call: TRBJ1-6
clone_size: -
v_call: TRBV4-1
d_call: -

cdr3_aa: CASSPDRAPTDTIYF
cdr3_nt: TGTGCCAGCAGCCCCGACAGGGCTCCGACGGACACCATATATTTT
j_call: TRBJ1-3
clone_size: -
v_call: TRBV7-9
d_call: TRBD1

cdr3_aa: CASSYTTGVKETQYF
cdr3_nt: TGCGCCAGCAGCTATACTACGGGGGTCAAAGAGACCCAGTACTTC
j_call: TRBJ2-5
clone_size: -
v_call: TRBV5-1
d_call: -

cdr3_aa: CASSLPVNLAGGQETQYF
cdr3_nt: TGTGCCAGCAGCTTACCAGTCAACCTAGCGGGGGGCCAAGAGACCCAGTACTTC
j_call: TRBJ2-5
clone_size: few
v_call: TRBV7-6
d_call: TRBD2

cdr3_aa: CTSSQVEDSRNQPQHF
cdr3_nt: TGCACCAGCAGCCAGGTCGAGGACAGTAGGAATCAGCCCCAGCATTTT
j_call: TRBJ1-5
clone_size: once
v_call: TRBV1
d_call: -

cdr3_aa: CASSQGTSGQETQYF
cdr3_nt: TGTGCCAGCAGCCAGGGGACTAGCGGCCAAGAGACCCAGTACTTC
j_call: TRBJ2-5
clone_size: once
v_call: TRBV13
d_call: TRBD2

cdr3_aa: CASSGTGTNTEAFF
cdr3_nt: TGTGCCAGCAGTGGGACAGGGACGAACACTGAAGCTTTCTTT
j_call: TRBJ1-1
clone_size: few
v_call: TRBV6-1
d_call: TRBD1

cdr3_aa: CASELLDRPYEQYF
cdr3_nt: TGTGCCAGCGAGTTGTTGGACAGGCCCTACGAGCAGTACTTC
j_call: TRBJ2-7
clone_size: -
v_call: TRBV7-9
d_call: TRBD1

cdr3_aa: CASSSGGRLPNTGELFF
cdr3_nt: TGTGCCAGCAGCTCCGGGGGGAGGCTGCCGAACACCGGGGAGCTGTTTTTT
j_call: TRBJ2-2
clone_size: -
v_call: TRBV5-4
d_call: TRBD2

cdr3_aa: CASSFQAGVGETQYF
cdr3_nt: TGCGCCAGCAGCTTTCAAGCGGGGGTCGGAGAGACCCAGTACTTC
j_call: TRBJ2-5
clone_size: -
v_call: TRBV5-1
d_call: TRBD2

cdr3_aa: CASSVVRGDQPQHF
cdr3_nt: TGTGCCAGCAGTGTCGTTAGGGGCGATCAGCCCCAGCATTTT
j_call: TRBJ1-5
clone_size: few
v_call: TRBV2
d_call: -

cdr3_aa: CASSRGIDTQQETQYF
cdr3_nt: TGTGCCAGCAGCAGGGGGATTGATACCCAACAAGAGACCCAGTACTTC
j_call: TRBJ2-5
clone_size: once
v_call: TRBV11-2
d_call: -

cdr3_aa: CASRPTGTNEQYF
cdr3_nt: TGTGCCAGCAGACCTACAGGGACCAACGAGCAGTACTTC
j_call: TRBJ2-7
clone_size: -
v_call: TRBV6-5
d_call: -

cdr3_aa: CASSQPKPGQGDTEAFF
cdr3_nt: TGCGCCAGCAGCCAGCCCAAACCGGGACAGGGGGACACTGAAGCTTTCTTT
j_call: TRBJ1-1
clone_size: -
v_call: TRBV4-1
d_call: TRBD1

cdr3_aa: CSAEGQGRAGELFF
cdr3_nt: TGCAGCGCCGAGGGACAGGGGAGGGCCGGGGAGCTGTTTTTT
j_call: TRBJ2-2
clone_size: -
v_call: TRBV29-1
d_call: TRBD1

cdr3_aa: CASSGTGTANTEAFF
cdr3_nt: TGTGCCAGCAGCGGAACCGGGACAGCGAACACTGAAGCTTTCTTT
j_call: TRBJ1-1
clone_size: few
v_call: TRBV5-6
d_call: TRBD1

cdr3_aa: CASSQGGLEAFF
cdr3_nt: TGTGCCAGCAGCCAAGGTGGGCTTGAAGCTTTCTTT
j_call: TRBJ1-1
clone_size: few
v_call: TRBV4-2
d_call: -

cdr3_aa: CASRATSGGADTQYF
cdr3_nt: TGTGCCAGCAGGGCGACTAGCGGGGGTGCAGATACGCAGTATTTT
j_call: TRBJ2-3
clone_size: -
v_call: TRBV7-6
d_call: TRBD2

cdr3_aa: CASSWTSEQVW
cdr3_nt: TGTGCCAGCAGCTGGACTAGCGAACAAGTCTGG
j_call: TRBJ2-7
clone_size: -
v_call: TRBV7-8
d_call: TRBD2

cdr3_aa: CASSPGQTSTDTQYF
cdr3_nt: TGTGCCAGCAGCCCGGGACAGACTAGCACAGATACGCAGTATTTT
j_call: TRBJ2-3
clone_size: -
v_call: TRBV6-6
d_call: TRBD1

cdr3_aa: CAISITEGGARDTQYF
cdr3_nt: TGTGCCATCAGCATCACCGAAGGGGGGGCTAGGGATACGCAGTATTTT
j_call: TRBJ2-3
clone_size: -
v_call: TRBV10-3
d_call: -

cdr3_aa: CSVGQGAGEQYF
cdr3_nt: TGCAGCGTTGGCCAGGGGGCCGGCGAGCAGTACTTC
j_call: TRBJ2-7
clone_size: -
v_call: TRBV29-1
d_call: TRBD1

cdr3_aa: CASSRSPGQGGSGYTF
cdr3_nt: TGTGCCAGCAGCCGAAGCCCGGGACAGGGTGGTTCTGGCTACACCTTC
j_call: TRBJ1-2
clone_size: -
v_call: TRBV4-2
d_call: TRBD1

cdr3_aa: CASSRDTAYNEQFF
cdr3_nt: TGCGCCAGCAGCCGCGACACCGCCTACAATGAGCAGTTCTTC
j_call: TRBJ2-1
clone_size: -
v_call: TRBV5-1
d_call: -

cdr3_aa: CASSVFVQGPGELFF
cdr3_nt: TGTGCCAGCAGCGTATTCGTACAGGGGCCCGGGGAGCTGTTTTTT
j_call: TRBJ2-2
clone_size: -
v_call: TRBV9
d_call: TRBD1

cdr3_aa: CASSLGQGFREQFF
cdr3_nt: TGTGCCAGCAGTTTGGGACAGGGCTTCCGTGAGCAGTTCTTC
j_call: TRBJ2-1
clone_size: once
v_call: TRBV28
d_call: TRBD1

cdr3_aa: CASSLEGVGYTF
cdr3_nt: TGTGCCAGCAGCTTAGAGGGGGTGGGCTACACCTTC
j_call: TRBJ1-2
clone_size: -
v_call: TRBV7-9
d_call: -

cdr3_aa: CASSLKAGGGTDTQYF
cdr3_nt: TGTGCCAGCAGCTTGAAAGCGGGGGGAGGTACAGATACGCAGTATTTT
j_call: TRBJ2-3
clone_size: once
v_call: TRBV13
d_call: TRBD2

cdr3_aa: CASSQEGSGGVLTYNEQFF
cdr3_nt: TGTGCCAGCAGCCAAGAGGGTAGCGGGGGGGTTCTTACCTACAATGAGCAGTTCTTC
j_call: TRBJ2-1
clone_size: -
v_call: TRBV4-2
d_call: TRBD2

cdr3_aa: CASSYTEDRIYEQYF
cdr3_nt: TGTGCCAGCAGTTACACTGAAGACAGAATTTACGAGCAGTACTTC
j_call: TRBJ2-7
clone_size: -
v_call: TRBV6-5
d_call: -